This passage covers 8 T cell receptor beta chains from one sample sequenced in a study of T-cell memory formation after mild COVID-19. TCRdb passed the 5' RACE reads through MiXCR, listing each CDR3 protein once. Of 80,000 to 130,000 distinct CDR3 sequences in the sample, over 8.5% were seen once. Sequencing was carried out using PBMCs or a T cell subset sorted from them (not recorded which). Receptors originate from a young man who had mild COVID-19 (a few samples of this study predate the infection). Cell type and time point are not known.

This clonotype was counted a few times. The chain links TRBV4-3 to TRBJ2-1, with D tentatively TRBD1 (5 bases). V was clipped by 0 bases and J by 5 bases, with 17 bases between them. The CDR3 loop spans 17 amino acids. Germline V gene data show CDR1 as LGHNA and CDR2 as YSLEER. In DNA, the CDR3 is TGCGCCAGCAGCCAAGATCCTCCAGGGCTTTTGGACAATGAGCAGTTCTTC. Translated, it gives CASSQDPPGLLDNEQFF.

This rearrangement joins TRBV4-1 to TRBJ2-2; 9 nucleotides align to TRBD1. The CDR3 is made up of 15 amino acids. CDR1 and CDR2 from the germline V gene are MGHRA and YSYEKL. J lost 4 bases, V lost 5 bases, and 5 bases had no gene match. The CDR3 nucleotides read TGCGCCAGCAGCGGACAGGGGATTGGCACCGGGGAGCTGTTTTTT. Translated: CASSGQGIGTGELFF.

CDR3 bases: TGTGCCAGCAGTTGGAACAGGGGGTTCGACACTGAAGCTTTCTTT. Protein product: CASSWNRGFDTEAFF. The rearrangement uses TRBV12-3 or TRBV12-4 and TRBJ1-1; 8 bases map to TRBD1. The length of the CDR3 is 15 residues. Trimming cost V 4 bases and J 3 bases; bases outside gene matches: 7.

The chain uses TRBV20-1 and TRBJ1-6; D is unresolved. Germline CDR1 reads DFQATT; CDR2 reads SNEGSKA (reference sequence). Deletions cut 6 bases from V and 9 bases from J, with 12 bases between. There are 12 residues in the CDR3. The CDR3 here is CSAGDELSPLHF. CDR3 nucleotides: TGCAGTGCCGGGGATGAGCTTTCACCCCTCCACTTT.

The chain has TRBV12-3 or TRBV12-4 and TRBJ2-2; D gene uncertain. Deletions cut 3 bases from V and 4 bases from J, with 9 bases between. CDR3 length: 14 residues. Here the CDR3 reads CASSFNRATGELFF. In nucleotides, the CDR3 is TGTGCCAGCAGTTTCAACCGGGCCACCGGGGAGCTGTTTTTT.

The table lists this clonotype with a few counts. This chain joins TRBV2 and TRBJ2-7; D is possibly TRBD1 (6 bases). This CDR3 contains 14 residues. Germline V gene lookup returns CDR1 SNHLY and CDR2 FYNNEI. Trimming cost V 4 bases and J 3 bases, with 13 bases left between them. CDR3 sequence reads: CASSAPGQLYEQYF. CDR3 DNA: TGTGCCAGCAGTGCACCCGGACAGCTCTACGAGCAGTACTTC.

This clonotype turned up a few times. The chain carries TRBV7-9 and TRBJ2-7, with D perhaps being TRBD1 or TRBD2 (5 bases each). With 1 base removed from V and 5 bases from J, the gap between germline ends came to 15 bases. The CDR3 is 15 residues long. Germline assignment: CDR1 SEHNR and CDR2 FQNEAQ (reference sequence). The CDR3 sequence: CASSLVSLGVHEQYF. The CDR3 DNA is TGTGCCAGCAGCTTAGTAAGTTTGGGGGTCCACGAGCAGTACTTC.

This clonotype was counted a few times. V is TRBV4-2 and J is TRBJ1-2, with 9 bases matching TRBD1. V gave up 1 base and J gave up 6 bases; unmatched junction bases: 6. Germline V gene data show CDR1 as LGHNA and CDR2 as YNFKEQ. The CDR3 consists of 15 residues. CDR3 nucleotide sequence: TGTGCCAGCAGCCAAGGTGGGACAGGGAAAAATGGCTACACCTTC. Protein product: CASSQGGTGKNGYTF.